The 6 T cell receptor beta chains reported below all come from one sample, sequenced in a study of identical twins. TCRdb processed the 5' RACE reads anew with MiXCR; each CDR3 protein has one entry. The sample lists fewer than 900,000 distinct CDR3 sequences; around a sixth were seen once. This same sample was also part of a study on T cells expressing NK-cell markers.

Input material: PBMCs. The receptor set was obtained from a woman between 18 and 29 years old in good health.

The chain is built from TRBV5-4 and TRBJ2-5, with TRBD2 as a possible D gene (5 bases). CDR1 and CDR2 from the germline V gene are SGHNT and YYREEE (reference sequence). Trimming left V 3 bases short and J 4 bases short, with 13 bases between. The CDR3 covers 14 residues. The CDR3 DNA sequence: TGTGCCAGCAGCTCGGACGGGGAGAGAGAGACCCAGTACTTC. Its protein product is CASSSDGERETQYF.

A few counts support this clonotype. The genes are TRBV5-1 and TRBJ2-1; 12 nucleotides agree with TRBD2. Germline values: CDR1 SGHRS, CDR2 YFSETQ. Unmatched junction bases numbered 7, after V lost 0 bases and J lost 9 bases. The CDR3 loop spans 16 amino acids. The CDR3 sequence is CASSLVVTSGRGEQFF. The CDR3 bases are TGCGCCAGCAGCTTGGTCGTGACTAGCGGGAGAGGTGAGCAGTTCTTC.

This clonotype showed up just a few times. This chain joins TRBV15 and TRBJ2-1; D is perhaps TRBD2 (6 bases). CDR1 and CDR2 (germline): LNHNV, YYDKDF (reference sequence). Trimming left V 3 bases short and J 0 bases short, with 12 bases between. The CDR3 runs to 16 residues. CDR3 sequence reads: CATSSRFGSSYNEQFF. DNA for the CDR3: TGTGCCACCAGCAGTCGCTTCGGGAGCTCCTACAATGAGCAGTTCTTC.

This clonotype came up a few times. The V and J genes are TRBV27 and TRBJ2-7, with TRBD1 matching over 10 bases. Per germline, CDR1 MNHEY and CDR2 SMNVEV (reference sequence). This CDR3 spans 17 amino acids. With 6 bases clipped from V and 1 base from J, the junction kept 12 bases outside the gene matches. Written as DNA, the CDR3 is TGTGCCAGCAGGGGGGATGCGGACAGGGGGTCGTCCTACGAGCAGTACTTC. As protein: CASRGDADRGSSYEQYF.

This clonotype was counted between two and nine times. As DNA, the CDR3 is TGTGCCAGCAGTCCCCCAGTACGCGAGCAGTTCTTC. As protein: CASSPPVREQFF. The chain has TRBV12-3 or TRBV12-4 and TRBJ2-1; D is ambiguous. V was clipped by 5 bases and J by 10 bases, with 12 bases between them. The CDR3 is 12 residues long.

This clonotype occurred many times. The chain uses TRBV10-3 and TRBJ2-7; D unclear. Germline CDR1 and CDR2: ENHRY and SYGVKD. The CDR3 contains 13 residues. V was pared by 6 bases and J by 3 bases, with 12 bases between. CDR3 in amino acids: CAISVTDNYEQYF. The CDR3 region has the DNA TGTGCCATCAGCGTTACAGACAACTACGAGCAGTACTTC.